This T cell receptor (beta chain) was sequenced for a study of blood T cell repertoires in COVID-19. For the study at large: T cells, B-cell-depleted T cells, or PBMCs supplied cDNA or gDNA.

Germline V gene data show CDR1 as MNHNS and CDR2 as SASEGT. The ends were cut back, 2 bases at V and 7 bases at J, with 10 bases in the middle. This CDR3 spans 13 amino acids. Clones were sequenced by immunoSEQ multiplex PCR, and TCRdb holds only the in-frame ones, with some missing. Of roughly 70,000 clones in the sample, about 86% were seen once. The chain recombines TRBV6-1 with TRBJ2-3; D call uncertain. This TCR was recovered from a woman aged 55 to 70 with acute or convalescent COVID-19. Specimen: peripheral blood. The chain's CDR3 is CASSEMEQNTQYF. DNA of the CDR3: TGTGCCAGCAGTGAAATGGAACAGAATACGCAGTATTTT.